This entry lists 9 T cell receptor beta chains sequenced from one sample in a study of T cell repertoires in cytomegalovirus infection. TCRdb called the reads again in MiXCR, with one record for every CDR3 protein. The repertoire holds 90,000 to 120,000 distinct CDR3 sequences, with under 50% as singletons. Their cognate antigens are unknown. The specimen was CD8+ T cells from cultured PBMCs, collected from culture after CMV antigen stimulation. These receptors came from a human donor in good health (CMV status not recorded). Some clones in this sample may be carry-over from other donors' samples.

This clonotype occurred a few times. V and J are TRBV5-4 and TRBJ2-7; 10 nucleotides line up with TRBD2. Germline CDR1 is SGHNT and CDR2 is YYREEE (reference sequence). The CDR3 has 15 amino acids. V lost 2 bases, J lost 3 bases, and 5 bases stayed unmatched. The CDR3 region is CASSFPGTSDYEQYF. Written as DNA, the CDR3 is TGTGCCAGCAGCTTCCCCGGGACTAGCGACTACGAGCAGTACTTC.

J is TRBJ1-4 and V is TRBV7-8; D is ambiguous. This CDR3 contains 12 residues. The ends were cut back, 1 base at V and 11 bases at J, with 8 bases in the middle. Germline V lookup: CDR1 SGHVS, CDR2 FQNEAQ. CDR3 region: CASSLEGTKLFF. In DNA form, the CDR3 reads TGTGCCAGCAGCTTAGAGGGAACGAAACTGTTTTTT.

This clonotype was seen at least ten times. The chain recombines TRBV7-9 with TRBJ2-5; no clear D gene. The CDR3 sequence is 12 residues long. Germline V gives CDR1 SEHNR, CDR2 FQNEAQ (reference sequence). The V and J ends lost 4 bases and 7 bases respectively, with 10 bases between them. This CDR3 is CASSSPHGTQYF. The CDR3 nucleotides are TGTGCCAGCAGCTCGCCACACGGGACCCAGTACTTC.

This CDR3 is CASSQDLRGNSPLHF. The CDR3 DNA follows: TGCGCCAGCAGCCAAGATCTGAGGGGAAATTCACCCCTCCACTTT. The J gene is TRBJ1-6, the V gene TRBV4-1, with TRBD1 as a possible D gene (5 bases). Germline loops: CDR1 MGHRA, CDR2 YSYEKL. CDR3 size: 15 residues. V gave up 0 bases and J gave up 7 bases, with 10 bases separating them.

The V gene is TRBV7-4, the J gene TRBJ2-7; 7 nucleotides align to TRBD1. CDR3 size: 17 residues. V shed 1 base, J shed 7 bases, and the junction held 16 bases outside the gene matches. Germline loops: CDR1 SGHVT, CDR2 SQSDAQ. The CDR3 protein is CASSLDETGNGFSEQYF. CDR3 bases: TGTGCCAGCAGCTTAGACGAGACAGGGAATGGCTTTAGTGAGCAGTACTTC. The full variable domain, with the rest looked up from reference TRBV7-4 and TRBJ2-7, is GAGVSQSPRYKVAKRGRDVALRCDSISGHVTLYWYRQTLGQGSEVLTYSQSDAQRDKSGRPSGRFSAERPERSVSTLKIQRTEQGDSAVYLCASSLDETGNGFSEQYFGPGTRLTVT.

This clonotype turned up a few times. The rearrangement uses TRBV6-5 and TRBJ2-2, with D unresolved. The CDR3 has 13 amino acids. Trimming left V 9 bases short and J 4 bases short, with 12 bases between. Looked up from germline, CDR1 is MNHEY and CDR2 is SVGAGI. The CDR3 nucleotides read TGTGCCAGTCTAACCTCGGGCACCGGGGAGCTGTTTTTT. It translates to CASLTSGTGELFF.

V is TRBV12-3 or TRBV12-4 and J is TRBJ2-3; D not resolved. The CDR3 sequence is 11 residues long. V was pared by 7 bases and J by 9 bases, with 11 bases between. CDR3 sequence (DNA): TGTGCCAGCACCACTGGCGGAACGCAGTATTTT. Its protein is CASTTGGTQYF.

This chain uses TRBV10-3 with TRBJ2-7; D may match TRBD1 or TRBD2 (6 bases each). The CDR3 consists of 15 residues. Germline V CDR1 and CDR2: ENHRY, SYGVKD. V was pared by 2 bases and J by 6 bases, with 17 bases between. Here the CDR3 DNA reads TGTGCCATCAGTGAGGGGGGGCACTGGGTCGGCGAGCAGTACTTC. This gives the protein CAISEGGHWVGEQYF.

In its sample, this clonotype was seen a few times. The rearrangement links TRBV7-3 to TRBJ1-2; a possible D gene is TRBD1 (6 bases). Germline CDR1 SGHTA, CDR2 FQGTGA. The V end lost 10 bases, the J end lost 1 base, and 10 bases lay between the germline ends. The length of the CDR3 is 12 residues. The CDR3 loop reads CATVQGNYGYTF. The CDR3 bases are TGTGCCACCGTACAGGGTAACTATGGCTACACCTTC.